This T cell receptor beta chain came from a study of T cell clones after liver transplantation. The CDR3 sequence is 11 residues long. CDR1 MNHEY and CDR2 SMNVEV come from the germline V gene (reference sequence). V shed 8 bases and J shed 6 bases, with 8 bases lying between them. Method: immunoSEQ multiplex PCR; TCRdb's copy keeps in-frame clones and lacks some. The data contain some 50,000 clones, less than 75% of them singletons. This TCR derives from a human patient who received a liver transplant. Some T cells may be supplied by the graft donor. This sequence joins TRBV27 and TRBJ1-5; unclear D gene. Sequenced here: CD4+ T cells from blood, sampled at the 22-month timepoint. The CDR3, as DNA: TGTGCCAGCGGATTTGCTCAGCCCCAGCATTTT. It specifies CASGFAQPQHF.